This TCR beta chain was captured by sequencing in a study of human T cells and chemical hapten exposure. Study information: TCR yields differed between samples (mainly from small differences in pooled library volume).

Germline-derived CDR1 and CDR2 are ENHRY and SYGVKD. The CDR3 has 12 residues. Trimming took 2 bases from V and 2 from J, leaving 4 bases between them. This clonotype was seen more than once but under ten times. In the original processing: Individual samples carried between roughly 23,224 and 750,000 TCRs, with 95,638 as the median. TCRdb re-analysed the RACE reads in MiXCR, keeping a single row per CDR3 protein. TCRdb's processing, not the authors', yielded these V and J calls. The table shows approximately 370,000 distinct CDR3 sequences, with over 5% occurring only once. Time point noted: pre-sensitization, week 0. Treatment noted: therapeutic diphenylcyclopropenone sensitization with weekly scalp DPC.

The TCR sequence derives from a young woman with alopecia areata. Some clones in this sample may be carry-over from other donors' samples. The starting material was whole blood, obtained in connection with sensitization to the hapten diphenylcyclopropenone (DPC). The V call is TRBV10-3, the J call TRBJ2-7; D unresolved. The CDR3 coding sequence is TGTGCCATCAGTGAGCGGACCTACGAGCAGTACTTC. Translating it yields CAISERTYEQYF.